These 15 T cell receptor beta chains came from one sample sequenced in a study of T cell responses to AZD1222 COVID-19 vaccine. Sequencing was performed with immunoSEQ multiplex PCR; in TCRdb, only in-frame clones are kept and a portion is missing. The profile covers tens of thousands of clones, with 85% to 95% appearing a single time and approximately 30% taken by the ten largest. Sequenced here: peripheral blood, sampled 28 days after the second AZD1222 dose. The receptors here all came from an adult who received the AZD1222 COVID-19 vaccine.

The chain joins TRBV29-1 to TRBJ2-5; 10 bases are shared with TRBD1. The length of the CDR3 is 14 residues. J gave up 4 bases and V 6 bases, and 8 bases lay outside the gene matches. Germline CDR1 and CDR2: SQVTM and ANQGSEA. The DNA for the CDR3 is TGCAGCGTGCCCGGGACAGGGGTTAGAGAGACCCAGTACTTC. Translated, it gives CSVPGTGVRETQYF.

V is TRBV15 and J is TRBJ2-5, with 7 bases identical to TRBD1. The CDR3 contains 14 residues. Trimming removed 3 bases from V and 5 bases from J; junction bases left unmatched: 6. In germline, CDR1 is LNHNV, CDR2 YYDKDF (reference sequence). The CDR3 sequence: CATSSDRVSETQYF. CDR3 coding DNA: TGTGCCACCAGCAGTGACAGGGTCAGTGAGACCCAGTACTTC.

V gene TRBV3-1 (or the pseudogene TRBV3-2) combines with J gene TRBJ1-5, with D perhaps TRBD1 (6 bases). Per the germline V gene, CDR1 is LGHDT and CDR2 is YNNKEL (reference sequence). This CDR3 region has 13 residues. Trimming took 8 bases from V and 3 from J, leaving 11 bases between them. For the CDR3, the DNA is TGTGCCAGCGGAACAGGGTTCAATCAGCCCCAGCATTTT. Its protein product is CASGTGFNQPQHF.

CDR3 sequence reads: CASSLGEGALAKNIQYF. CDR3 DNA: TGTGCCAGCAGCTTGGGAGAGGGAGCTCTAGCCAAAAACATTCAGTACTTC. The chain uses TRBV5-4 and TRBJ2-4, with D maybe TRBD2 (5 bases). V was shortened by 0 bases and J by 0 bases, with 13 bases between the two germline ends. From germline, CDR1 is SGHNT and CDR2 YYREEE (reference sequence). This CDR3 has 17 residues.

The rearrangement links TRBV4-1 to TRBJ1-4; the match to TRBD1 covers 7 bases. Germline assignment: CDR1 MGHRA and CDR2 YSYEKL. V dropped 4 bases and J dropped 8; count of bases not matched to a gene: 7. The CDR3 covers 14 residues. CDR3 region: CASSLRQGGEKLFF. The CDR3 nucleotides read TGCGCCAGCAGCCTACGACAGGGAGGGGAAAAACTGTTTTTT.

This clone was seen just once. The rearrangement links TRBV15 to TRBJ2-3, with 8 bases identical to TRBD2. Per germline, CDR1 LNHNV and CDR2 YYDKDF (reference sequence). The V and J ends lost 0 bases and 4 bases, in that order; junction bases with no gene match: 9. The CDR3 length is 17 residues. CDR3 protein: CATSRDRPGLAADTQYF. The CDR3 DNA is TGTGCCACCAGCAGAGATAGGCCCGGACTAGCAGCAGATACGCAGTATTTT. Drawing the rest from reference TRBV15 and TRBJ2-3, the complete variable domain is DAMVIQNPRYQVTQFGKPVTLSCSQTLNHNVMYWYQQKSSQAPKLLFHYYDKDFNNEADTPDNFQSRRPNTSFCFLDIRSPGLGDTAMYLCATSRDRPGLAADTQYFGPGTRLTVL.

V gene TRBV9 combines with J gene TRBJ2-3; TRBD1 or TRBD2 may be the D gene (5 bases each). This CDR3 has 17 residues. Trimming stripped 0 bases from V and 0 bases from J, with 14 bases between. In germline, CDR1 is SGDLS, CDR2 YYNGEE. The CDR3, as DNA: TGTGCCAGCAGCGTAGTGGGGGACGGTGTGAGCACAGATACGCAGTATTTT. It is translated as CASSVVGDGVSTDTQYF.

In DNA form, the CDR3 reads TGCAGCGTACTCCGGGGGGACAGGGGAGAGACCCAGTACTTC. Amino acid sequence: CSVLRGDRGETQYF. V gene TRBV29-1 combines with J gene TRBJ2-5; 10 bases line up with TRBD1. Germline values: CDR1 SQVTM, CDR2 ANQGSEA. V shed 6 bases, J shed 4 bases, and the junction held 8 bases outside the gene matches. The CDR3 consists of 14 residues.

CDR3 DNA: TGTGCCAGCAGATGGGGGCATGAGCAGTTCTTC. It yields the protein CASRWGHEQFF. This chain links TRBV11-2 with TRBJ2-1; maybe TRBD1 (6 bases). Germline V gene data show CDR1 as SGHAT and CDR2 as FQNNGV. CDR3 size: 11 residues. Trimming pared 6 bases from V and 8 bases from J, leaving 8 bases between.

The V call is TRBV13, the J call TRBJ2-3; 8 positions match TRBD1. Germline CDR1 reads PRHDT; CDR2 reads FYEKMQ (reference sequence). This CDR3 comprises 15 residues. V gave up 6 bases and J gave up 4 bases; unmatched junction bases: 9. DNA of the CDR3: TGTGCCAGCAGTGCTGGGACAGGCAGGGCAGATACGCAGTATTTT. Its protein is CASSAGTGRADTQYF.

This chain links TRBV9 with TRBJ2-1; TRBD2 matches 16 bases. Unmatched junction bases numbered 4, after V lost 4 bases and J lost 0 bases. Germline CDR1 is SGDLS and CDR2 is YYNGEE. This CDR3 comprises 18 residues. The CDR3 is CASSTGLAGGPSYNEQFF. The CDR3, as DNA: TGTGCCAGCAGCACGGGACTAGCGGGAGGGCCCTCCTACAATGAGCAGTTCTTC.

The gene calls are TRBV5-4 and TRBJ1-4; D uncertain. V lost 4 bases and J lost 4, with 14 bases in between. Germline assignment: CDR1 SGHNT and CDR2 YYREEE (reference sequence). This CDR3 has 15 residues. The CDR3 DNA is TGTGCCAGCAGCAAGGACCGCGTCATTAATGAAAAACTGTTTTTT. Amino acid sequence: CASSKDRVINEKLFF.

This clone was seen a single time. V is TRBV7-9 and J is TRBJ2-3; 9 bases are a match to TRBD1. The CDR3 loop spans 14 amino acids. Germline CDR1 and CDR2: SEHNR and FQNEAQ (reference sequence). J was trimmed by 6 bases and V by 3 bases; bases with no gene match: 4. The CDR3 nucleotides read TGTGCCAGCAGCTTGGGACAGGGCCGTGATACGCAGTATTTT. Protein product: CASSLGQGRDTQYF.

The chain combines TRBV28 with TRBJ1-1, with D hard to call. This CDR3 spans 11 amino acids. V was shortened by 7 bases and J by 11 bases, with 14 bases between the two germline ends. Per germline, CDR1 MDHEN and CDR2 SYDVKM. The CDR3 bases are TGTGCCAGCAAAGGATGGTCCGCGGCTTTCTTT. Its translation is CASKGWSAAFF.

CDR3 sequence (DNA): TGTGCCAGCAGAGGCGGGAGGATATACGAGCAGTACTTC. Protein product: CASRGGRIYEQYF. This chain uses TRBV2 with TRBJ2-7; 8 bases match TRBD2. The V segment lost 6 bases and the J segment 4 bases; nucleotides outside the gene matches: 5. The CDR3 is made up of 13 amino acids. In germline, CDR1 is SNHLY, CDR2 FYNNEI.